This T cell receptor (beta chain) stems from a study of shared clonotypes between healthy human individuals. The wider study: Two female and a few male donors aged 18 to 49 were enrolled.

Generated by immunoSEQ multiplex PCR, the TCRdb table keeps only in-frame clones and is missing some. The data hold around 1.5 million clones, with approximately 98% observed a single time. Sequences were obtained from naive CD4+ T cells sorted from blood. Specified subset: CD45RA+ positively selected. The sequence was obtained from a man aged 30 to 39 in good health.

The CDR3 DNA follows: TGTGCCAGCAGCCCTAGCGGCTCCTACGAGCAGTACTTC. Translation gives CASSPSGSYEQYF. The chain uses TRBV7-6 and TRBJ2-7, with TRBD2 matching 7 bases. The V segment lost 5 bases and the J segment 0 bases; nucleotides outside the gene matches: 1. Germline assignment: CDR1 SGHVS and CDR2 FNYEAQ. The CDR3 sequence is 13 residues long.